The sequence of this TCR beta chain was determined in a study of blood T cell repertoires in COVID-19. Study summary: In each case, the material was cDNA or gDNA derived from T cells, B-cell-depleted T cells, or PBMCs.

In the source study's methods: Amplification from reference gene primers served as the basis for estimated nucleated cell counts. Produced via immunoSEQ multiplex PCR; TCRdb's table is partial and in-frame only. That table supplies the V and J calls and clone size; D and trimming were determined from the DNA. This table holds about 440,000 clones, nearly 90% found once. V was shortened by 0 bases and J by 5 bases, with 11 bases between the two germline ends. From germline, CDR1 is LNHNV and CDR2 YYDKDF (reference sequence). The length of the CDR3 is 15 residues. The V and J genes are TRBV15 and TRBJ1-5; tentatively, D is TRBD1 (6 bases). This receptor was identified in a woman aged 18 to 35 with acute COVID-19. The sequenced sample was PBMCs or T cells enriched from blood (not recorded which). The CDR3 is CATSRDNKGDQPQHF. The CDR3 nucleotides are TGTGCCACCAGCAGAGATAACAAGGGGGATCAGCCCCAGCATTTT.